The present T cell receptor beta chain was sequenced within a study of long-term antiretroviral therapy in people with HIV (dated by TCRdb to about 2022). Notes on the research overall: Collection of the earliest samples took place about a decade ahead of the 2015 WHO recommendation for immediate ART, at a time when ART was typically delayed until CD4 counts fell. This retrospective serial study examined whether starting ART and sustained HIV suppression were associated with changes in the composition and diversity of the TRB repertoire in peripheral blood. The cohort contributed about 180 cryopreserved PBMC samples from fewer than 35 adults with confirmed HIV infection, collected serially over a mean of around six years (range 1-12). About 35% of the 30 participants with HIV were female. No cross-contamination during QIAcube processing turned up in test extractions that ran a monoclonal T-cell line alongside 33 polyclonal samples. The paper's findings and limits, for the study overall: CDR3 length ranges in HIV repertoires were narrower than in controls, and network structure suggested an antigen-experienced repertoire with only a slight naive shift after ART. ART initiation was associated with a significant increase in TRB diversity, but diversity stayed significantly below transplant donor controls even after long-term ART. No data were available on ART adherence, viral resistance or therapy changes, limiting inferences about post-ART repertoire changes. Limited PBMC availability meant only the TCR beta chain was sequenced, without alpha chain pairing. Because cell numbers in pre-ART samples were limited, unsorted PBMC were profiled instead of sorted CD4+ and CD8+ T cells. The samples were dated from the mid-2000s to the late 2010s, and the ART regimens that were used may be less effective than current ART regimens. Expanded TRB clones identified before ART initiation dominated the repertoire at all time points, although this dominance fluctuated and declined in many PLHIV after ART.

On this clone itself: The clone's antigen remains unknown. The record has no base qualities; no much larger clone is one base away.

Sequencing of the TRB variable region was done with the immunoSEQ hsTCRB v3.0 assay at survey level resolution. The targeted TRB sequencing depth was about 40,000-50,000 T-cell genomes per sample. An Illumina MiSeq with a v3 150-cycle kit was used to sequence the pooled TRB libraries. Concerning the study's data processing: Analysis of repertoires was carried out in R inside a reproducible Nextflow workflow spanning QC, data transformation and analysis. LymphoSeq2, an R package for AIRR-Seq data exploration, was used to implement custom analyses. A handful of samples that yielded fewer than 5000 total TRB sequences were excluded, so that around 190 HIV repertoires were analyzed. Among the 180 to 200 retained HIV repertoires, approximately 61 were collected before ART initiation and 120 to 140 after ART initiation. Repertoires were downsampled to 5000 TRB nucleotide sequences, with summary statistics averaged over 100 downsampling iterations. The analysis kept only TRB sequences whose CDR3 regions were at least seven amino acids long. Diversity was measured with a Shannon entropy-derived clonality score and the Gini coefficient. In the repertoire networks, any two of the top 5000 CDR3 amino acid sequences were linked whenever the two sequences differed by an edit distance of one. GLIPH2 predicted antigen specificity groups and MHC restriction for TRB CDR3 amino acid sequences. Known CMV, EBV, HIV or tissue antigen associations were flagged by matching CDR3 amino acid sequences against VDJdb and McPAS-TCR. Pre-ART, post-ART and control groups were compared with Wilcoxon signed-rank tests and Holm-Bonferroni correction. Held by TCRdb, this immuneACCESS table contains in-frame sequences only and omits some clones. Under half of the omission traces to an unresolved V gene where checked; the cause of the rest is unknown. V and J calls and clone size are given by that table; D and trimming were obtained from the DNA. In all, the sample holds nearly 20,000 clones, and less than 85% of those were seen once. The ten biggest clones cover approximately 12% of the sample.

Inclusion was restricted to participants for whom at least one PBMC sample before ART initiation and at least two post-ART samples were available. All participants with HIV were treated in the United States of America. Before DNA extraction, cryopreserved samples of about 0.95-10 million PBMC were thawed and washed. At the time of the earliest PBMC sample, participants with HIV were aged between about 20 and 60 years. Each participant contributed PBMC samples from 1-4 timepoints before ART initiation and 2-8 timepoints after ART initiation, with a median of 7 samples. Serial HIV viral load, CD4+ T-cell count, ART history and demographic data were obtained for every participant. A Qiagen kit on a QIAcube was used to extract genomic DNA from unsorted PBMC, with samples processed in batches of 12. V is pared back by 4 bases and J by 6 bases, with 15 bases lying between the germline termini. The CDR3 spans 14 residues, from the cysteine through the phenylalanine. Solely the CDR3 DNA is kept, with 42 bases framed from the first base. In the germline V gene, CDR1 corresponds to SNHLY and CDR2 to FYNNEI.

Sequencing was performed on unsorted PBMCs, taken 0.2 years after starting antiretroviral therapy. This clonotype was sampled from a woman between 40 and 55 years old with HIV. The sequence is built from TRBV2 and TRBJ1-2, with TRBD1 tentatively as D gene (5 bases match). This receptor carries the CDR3 CASSGQRGQHGYTF. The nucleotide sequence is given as TGTGCCAGCAGTGGTCAAAGGGGCCAGCATGGCTACACCTTC.